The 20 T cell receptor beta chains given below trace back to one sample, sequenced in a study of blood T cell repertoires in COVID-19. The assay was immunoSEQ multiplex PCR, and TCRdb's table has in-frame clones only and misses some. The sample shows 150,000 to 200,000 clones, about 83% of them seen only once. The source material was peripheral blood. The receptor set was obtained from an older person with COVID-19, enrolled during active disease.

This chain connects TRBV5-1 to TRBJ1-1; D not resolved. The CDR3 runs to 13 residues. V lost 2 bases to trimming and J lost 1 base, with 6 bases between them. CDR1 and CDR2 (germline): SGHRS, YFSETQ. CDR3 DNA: TGCGCCAGCAGCTTCACAGCGAACACTGAAGCTTTCTTT. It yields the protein CASSFTANTEAFF.

The CDR3 sequence: CACNLGGSGVTGELFF. The CDR3 nucleotides read TGTGCCTGCAACCTGGGAGGGAGTGGAGTCACCGGGGAGCTGTTTTTT. The chain joins TRBV30 to TRBJ2-2; 7 bases align to TRBD2. The J segment lost 4 bases and the V segment lost 6 bases, leaving 14 bases of the junction unmatched. This CDR3 has 16 residues. The V gene's germline CDR1 is GTSNPN and CDR2 SVGIG (reference sequence).

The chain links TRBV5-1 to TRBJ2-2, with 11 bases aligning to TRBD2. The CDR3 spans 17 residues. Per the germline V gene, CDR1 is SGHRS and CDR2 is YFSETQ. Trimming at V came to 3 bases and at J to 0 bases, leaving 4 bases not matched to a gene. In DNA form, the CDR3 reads TGCGCCAGCAGCTCCGGACTAGCGGGTTCGAACACCGGGGAGCTGTTTTTT. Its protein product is CASSSGLAGSNTGELFF.

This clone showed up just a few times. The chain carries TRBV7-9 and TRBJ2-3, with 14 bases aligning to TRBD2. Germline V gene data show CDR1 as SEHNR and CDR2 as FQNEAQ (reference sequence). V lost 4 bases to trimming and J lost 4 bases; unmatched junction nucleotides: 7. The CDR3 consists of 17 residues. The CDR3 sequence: CASSSGTSGRVADTQYF. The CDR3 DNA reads TGTGCCAGCAGCTCGGGGACTAGCGGGAGAGTAGCAGATACGCAGTATTTT.

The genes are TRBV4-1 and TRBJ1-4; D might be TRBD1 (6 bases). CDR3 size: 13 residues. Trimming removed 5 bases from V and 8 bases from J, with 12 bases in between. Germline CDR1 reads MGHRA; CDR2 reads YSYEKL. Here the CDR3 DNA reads TGCGCCAGCAGCTGGGCAGGGGACGAAAAACTGTTTTTT. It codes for CASSWAGDEKLFF.

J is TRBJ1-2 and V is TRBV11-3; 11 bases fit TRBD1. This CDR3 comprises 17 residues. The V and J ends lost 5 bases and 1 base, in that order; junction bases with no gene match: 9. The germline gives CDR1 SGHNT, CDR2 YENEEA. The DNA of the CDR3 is TGTGCCAGCAGCGCGTTCCGGGACAGGGGGTGTAACTATGGCTACACCTTC. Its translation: CASSAFRDRGCNYGYTF.

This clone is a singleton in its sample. The chain's CDR3 is CASSKPLWDFLQGDGYTF. In nucleotides, the CDR3 is TGTGCCAGCAGCAAACCCCTGTGGGACTTTCTTCAGGGGGATGGCTACACCTTC. This chain connects TRBV21-1 to TRBJ1-2; TRBD1, the table's D call, lacks a check against the DNA. TRBV21-1 represents a pseudogene. The CDR3 extends over 18 amino acids.

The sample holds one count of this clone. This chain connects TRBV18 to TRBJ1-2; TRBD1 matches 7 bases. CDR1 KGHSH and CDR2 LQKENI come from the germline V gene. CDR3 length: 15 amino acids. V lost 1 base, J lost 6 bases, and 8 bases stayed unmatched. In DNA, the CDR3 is TGTGCCAGCTCACCACGGAAAGACAGGGTTGATGGCTACACCTTC. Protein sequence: CASSPRKDRVDGYTF.

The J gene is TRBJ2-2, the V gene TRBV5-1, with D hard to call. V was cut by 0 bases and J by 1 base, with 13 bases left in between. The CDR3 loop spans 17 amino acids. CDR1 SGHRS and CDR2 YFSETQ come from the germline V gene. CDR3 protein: CASSLDIVTLNTGELFF. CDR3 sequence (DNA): TGCGCCAGCAGCTTGGATATCGTGACACTGAACACCGGGGAGCTGTTTTTT.

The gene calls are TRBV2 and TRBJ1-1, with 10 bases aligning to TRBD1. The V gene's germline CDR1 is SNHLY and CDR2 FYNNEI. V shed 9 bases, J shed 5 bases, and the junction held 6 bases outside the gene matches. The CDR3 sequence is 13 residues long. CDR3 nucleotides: TGTGCCAGTGACAGGGGGCCGGGGACTGAAGCTTTCTTT. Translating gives CASDRGPGTEAFF.

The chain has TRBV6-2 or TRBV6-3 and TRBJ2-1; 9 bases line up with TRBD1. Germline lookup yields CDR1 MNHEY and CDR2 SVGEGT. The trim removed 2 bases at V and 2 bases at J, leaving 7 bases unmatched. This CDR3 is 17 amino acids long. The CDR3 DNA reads TGTGCCAGCAGTTACCAGAGAGGGACAGGGCCCTACAATGAGCAGTTCTTC. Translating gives CASSYQRGTGPYNEQFF.

DNA for the CDR3: TGTGCCAGCAGCCCCAGTCGAGGTCAGCCCCAGCATTTT. Its protein is CASSPSRGQPQHF. The chain uses TRBV7-2 and TRBJ1-5; D not resolved. Germline assignment: CDR1 SGHTA and CDR2 FQGNSA. Trimming left V 5 bases short and J 6 bases short, with 11 bases between. This CDR3 has 13 amino acids.

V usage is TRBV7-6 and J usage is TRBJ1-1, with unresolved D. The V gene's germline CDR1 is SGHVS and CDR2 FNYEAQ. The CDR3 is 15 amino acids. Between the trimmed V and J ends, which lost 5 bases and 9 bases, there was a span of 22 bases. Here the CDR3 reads CASSPVPAGMAKAFF. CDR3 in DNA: TGTGCCAGCAGCCCAGTCCCGGCAGGAATGGCGAAAGCTTTCTTT.

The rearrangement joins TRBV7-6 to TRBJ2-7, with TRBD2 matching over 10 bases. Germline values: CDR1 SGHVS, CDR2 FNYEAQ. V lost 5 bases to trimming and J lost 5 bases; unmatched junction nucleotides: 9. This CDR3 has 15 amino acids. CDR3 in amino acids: CASSPSSGRSHEQYF. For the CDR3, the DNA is TGTGCCAGCAGCCCTAGTAGCGGGAGGTCCCACGAGCAGTACTTC.

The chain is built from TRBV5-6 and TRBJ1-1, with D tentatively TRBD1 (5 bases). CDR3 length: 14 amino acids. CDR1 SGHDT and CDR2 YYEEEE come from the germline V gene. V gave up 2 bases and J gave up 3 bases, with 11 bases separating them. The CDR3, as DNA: TGTGCCAGCAGCTTCGTGTCCAGGGACACTGAAGCTTTCTTT. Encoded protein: CASSFVSRDTEAFF.

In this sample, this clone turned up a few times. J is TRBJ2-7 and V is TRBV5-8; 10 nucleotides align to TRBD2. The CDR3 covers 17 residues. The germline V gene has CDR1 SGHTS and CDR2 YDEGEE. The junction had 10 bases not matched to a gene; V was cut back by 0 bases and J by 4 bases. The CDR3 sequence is CASSLERGGLHRYEQYF. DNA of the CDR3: TGTGCCAGCAGCTTGGAGCGGGGGGGCCTTCACCGATACGAGCAGTACTTC.

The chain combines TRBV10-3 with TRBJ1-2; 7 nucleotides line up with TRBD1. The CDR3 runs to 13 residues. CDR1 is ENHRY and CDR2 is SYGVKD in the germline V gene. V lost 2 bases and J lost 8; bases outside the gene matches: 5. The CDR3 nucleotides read TGTGCCATCAGTGAGACTACAGGGGCAGGCTACACCTTC. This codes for CAISETTGAGYTF.

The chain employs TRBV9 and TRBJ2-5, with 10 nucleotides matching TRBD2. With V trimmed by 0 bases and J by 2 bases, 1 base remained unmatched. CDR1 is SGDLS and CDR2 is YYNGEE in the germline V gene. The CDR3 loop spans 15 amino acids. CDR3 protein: CASSVVSGRQETQYF. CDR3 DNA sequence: TGTGCCAGCAGCGTAGTTAGCGGGAGGCAAGAGACCCAGTACTTC.

This CDR3 is CASRPSQGASGQYF. For the CDR3, the DNA is TGTGCCAGCAGACCCTCCCAGGGGGCGAGCGGGCAGTACTTC. The gene calls are TRBV6-5 and TRBJ2-7; 8 bases are a match to TRBD1. The V gene end was trimmed by 6 bases and the J gene end by 9 bases; junction bases not matched to a gene: 13. Germline assignment: CDR1 MNHEY and CDR2 SVGAGI. CDR3 size: 14 residues.

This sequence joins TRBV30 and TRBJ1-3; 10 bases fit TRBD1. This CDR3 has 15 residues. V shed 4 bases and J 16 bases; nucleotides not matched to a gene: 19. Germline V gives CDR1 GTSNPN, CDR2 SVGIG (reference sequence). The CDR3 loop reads CAWTPSGTGARELYF. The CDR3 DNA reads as TGTGCCTGGACCCCTTCCGGGACAGGGGCGAGAGAGCTTTATTTT. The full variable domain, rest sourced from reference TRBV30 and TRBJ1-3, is SQTIHQWPATLVQPVGSPLSLECTVEGTSNPNLYWYRQAAGRGLQLLFYSVGIGQISSEVPQNLSASRPQDRQFILSSKKLLLSDSGFYLCAWTPSGTGARELYFGEGSWLTVV.